This T cell receptor (beta chain) was obtained from a study of T-cell memory formation after mild COVID-19. Study results and caveats: Unconfirmed was the SARS-CoV-2 specificity of second-wave clones that peaked on day 37. Day 15 to 85 contracting clones showed balanced CD4/CD8; later expanders leaned CD4+.

TCRdb analysed the 5' RACE reads with MiXCR anew, one entry per CDR3 protein. This table has fewer than 350,000 distinct CDR3 sequences, approximately 18% appearing once. This clonotype was seen only a few times. Its target is not known. CDR1 is SQVTM and CDR2 is ANQGSEA in the germline V gene. The CDR3 totals 11 residues. Trimming stripped 6 bases from V and 0 bases from J, with 4 bases between. The chain uses TRBV29-1 and TRBJ2-3; D gene uncertain. The TCR was taken from a man between 18 and 29 years old who had mild COVID-19 (a few samples of this study predate the infection). Cell type and time point are not known. Sequenced input: PBMCs or a T cell subset sorted from them (not recorded which). DNA of the CDR3: TGCAGCGTCGACAGCACAGATACGCAGTATTTT. Protein product: CSVDSTDTQYF.